This TCR beta chain stems from a study of CD8+ T cells in alopecia areata. This clone has more than one count but fewer than ten. After isolation, RNA underwent reverse transcription to generate cDNA as the sequencing template. Produced via immunoSEQ multiplex PCR; TCRdb's table is partial and in-frame only. The table lists 150,000 to 180,000 clones, 40% to 65% of them singletons. Germline V gene data show CDR1 as SGHDN and CDR2 as FVKESK. Trimming took 0 bases from V and 11 from J, leaving 13 bases between them. The CDR3 extends over 13 amino acids. The TCR was taken from a human donor with alopecia areata. V and J are TRBV14 and TRBJ1-1; a possible D gene is TRBD1 (6 bases). Here the sequenced sample was CD8+ T cells sorted from blood, taken at week 0. The CDR3 DNA reads as TGTGCCAGCAGCCAAGAGGTGGGGGGGGCCGCTTTCTTT. Translating it yields CASSQEVGGAAFF.